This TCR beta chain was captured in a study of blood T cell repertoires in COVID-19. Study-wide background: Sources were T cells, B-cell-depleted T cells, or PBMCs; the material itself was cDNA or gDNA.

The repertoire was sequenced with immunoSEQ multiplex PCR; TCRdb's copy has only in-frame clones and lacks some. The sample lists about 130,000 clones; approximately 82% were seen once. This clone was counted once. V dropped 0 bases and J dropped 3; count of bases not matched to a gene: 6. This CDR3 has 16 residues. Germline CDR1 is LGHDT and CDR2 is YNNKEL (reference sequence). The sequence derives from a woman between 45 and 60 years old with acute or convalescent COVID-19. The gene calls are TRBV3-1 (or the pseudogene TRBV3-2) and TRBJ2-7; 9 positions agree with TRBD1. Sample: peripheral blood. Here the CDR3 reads CASSQDRGQGFYEQYF. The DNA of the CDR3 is TGTGCCAGCAGCCAAGATAGGGGACAGGGTTTCTACGAGCAGTACTTC.